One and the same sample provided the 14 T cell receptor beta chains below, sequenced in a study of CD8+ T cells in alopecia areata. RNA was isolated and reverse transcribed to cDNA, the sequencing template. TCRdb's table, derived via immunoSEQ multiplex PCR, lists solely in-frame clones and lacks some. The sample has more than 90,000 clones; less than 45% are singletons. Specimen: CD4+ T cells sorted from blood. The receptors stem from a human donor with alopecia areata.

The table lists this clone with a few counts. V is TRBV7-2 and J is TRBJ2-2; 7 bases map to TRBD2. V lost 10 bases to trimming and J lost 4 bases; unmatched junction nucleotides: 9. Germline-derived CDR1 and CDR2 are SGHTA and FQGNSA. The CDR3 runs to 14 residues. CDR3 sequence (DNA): TGTGCCACCACACTCTGGGGGGGCACCGGGGAGCTGTTTTTT. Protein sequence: CATTLWGGTGELFF. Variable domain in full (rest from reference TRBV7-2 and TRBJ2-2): GAGVSQSPSNKVTEKGKDVELRCDPISGHTALYWYRQSLGQGLEFLIYFQGNSAPDKSGLPSDRFSAERTGGSVSTLTIQRTQQEDSAVYLCATTLWGGTGELFFGEGSRLTVL.

The CDR3 sequence: CSVEPYLDTQYF. In DNA, the CDR3 is TGCAGCGTTGAGCCGTACCTAGATACGCAGTATTTT. The V call is TRBV29-1, the J call TRBJ2-3; D is unclear. Germline CDR1 is SQVTM and CDR2 is ANQGSEA. The V end was cut by 3 bases, the J end by 5 bases, with 9 bases between. This CDR3 has 12 amino acids.

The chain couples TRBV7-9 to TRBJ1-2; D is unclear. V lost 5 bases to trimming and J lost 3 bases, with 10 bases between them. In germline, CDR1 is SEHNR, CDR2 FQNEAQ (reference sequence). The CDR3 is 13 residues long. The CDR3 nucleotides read TGTGCCAGCAGCCTGACTGCCGACTATGGCTACACCTTC. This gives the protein CASSLTADYGYTF.

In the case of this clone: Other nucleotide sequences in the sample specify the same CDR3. CDR3 region: CSVGAGANVLTF. CDR3 sequence (DNA): TGCAGCGTTGGGGCTGGGGCCAACGTCCTGACTTTC. The chain uses TRBV29-1 and TRBJ2-6; D not certain. This CDR3 is built from 12 residues. V was trimmed by 4 bases and J by 2 bases, leaving 3 bases between them. Germline V CDR1 and CDR2: SQVTM, ANQGSEA.

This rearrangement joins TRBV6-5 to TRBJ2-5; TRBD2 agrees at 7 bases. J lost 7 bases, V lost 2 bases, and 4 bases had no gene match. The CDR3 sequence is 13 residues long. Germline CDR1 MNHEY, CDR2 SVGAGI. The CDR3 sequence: CASSYRASGTQYF. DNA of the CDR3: TGTGCCAGCAGTTACAGGGCTAGCGGGACCCAGTACTTC.

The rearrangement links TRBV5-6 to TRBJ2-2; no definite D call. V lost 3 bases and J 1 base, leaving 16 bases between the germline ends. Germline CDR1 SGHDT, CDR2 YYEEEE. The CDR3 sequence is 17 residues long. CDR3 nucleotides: TGTGCCAGCAGCTCAACTCGACGGACGAAGAACACCGGGGAGCTGTTTTTT. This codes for CASSSTRRTKNTGELFF. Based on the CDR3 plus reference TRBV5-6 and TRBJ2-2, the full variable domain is DAGVTQSPTHLIKTRGQQVTLRCSPKSGHDTVSWYQQALGQGPQFIFQYYEEEERQRGNFPDRFSGHQFPNYSSELNVNALLLGDSALYLCASSSTRRTKNTGELFFGEGSRLTVL.

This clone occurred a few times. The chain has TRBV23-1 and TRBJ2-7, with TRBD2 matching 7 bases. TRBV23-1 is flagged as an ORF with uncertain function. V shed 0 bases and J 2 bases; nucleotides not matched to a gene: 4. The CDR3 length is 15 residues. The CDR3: CASSQSRGNPYEQYF. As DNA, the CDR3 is TGCGCCAGCAGTCAATCGCGGGGGAATCCCTACGAGCAGTACTTC.

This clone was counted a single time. In nucleotides, the CDR3 is TGTGCCAGCACCTACTCGGGACTAGCGGGAATTTCCGGGGAGCTGTTTTTT. Its protein is CASTYSGLAGISGELFF. The chain has TRBV7-2 and TRBJ2-2, with 13 bases identical to TRBD2. The CDR3 covers 17 residues. With 7 bases clipped from V and 6 bases from J, the junction kept 11 bases outside the gene matches. Germline V gene data show CDR1 as SGHTA and CDR2 as FQGNSA.

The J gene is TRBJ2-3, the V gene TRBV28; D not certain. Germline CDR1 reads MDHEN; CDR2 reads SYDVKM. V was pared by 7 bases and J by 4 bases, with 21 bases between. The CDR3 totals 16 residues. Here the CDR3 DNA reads TGTGCCAGCATCTCGAAAGATAGGACCCGGGCAGATACGCAGTATTTT. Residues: CASISKDRTRADTQYF.

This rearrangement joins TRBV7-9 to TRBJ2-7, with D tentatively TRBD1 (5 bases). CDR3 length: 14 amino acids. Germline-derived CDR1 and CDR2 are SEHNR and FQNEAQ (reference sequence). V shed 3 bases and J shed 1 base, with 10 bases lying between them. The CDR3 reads CASSLGQVSYEQYF. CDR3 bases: TGTGCCAGCAGCTTGGGGCAAGTATCCTACGAGCAGTACTTC.

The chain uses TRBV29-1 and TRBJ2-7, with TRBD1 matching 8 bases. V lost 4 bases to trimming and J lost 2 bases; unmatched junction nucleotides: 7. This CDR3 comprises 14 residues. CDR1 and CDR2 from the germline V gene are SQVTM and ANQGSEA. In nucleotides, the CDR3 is TGCAGCGTTGGGAAGGGACAGGATCCCTACGAGCAGTACTTC. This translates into CSVGKGQDPYEQYF.

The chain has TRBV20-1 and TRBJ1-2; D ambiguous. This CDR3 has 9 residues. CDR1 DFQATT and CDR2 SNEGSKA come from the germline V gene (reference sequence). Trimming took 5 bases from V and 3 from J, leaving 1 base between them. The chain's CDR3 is CSAYYGYTF. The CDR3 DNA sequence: TGCAGTGCTTACTATGGCTACACCTTC.

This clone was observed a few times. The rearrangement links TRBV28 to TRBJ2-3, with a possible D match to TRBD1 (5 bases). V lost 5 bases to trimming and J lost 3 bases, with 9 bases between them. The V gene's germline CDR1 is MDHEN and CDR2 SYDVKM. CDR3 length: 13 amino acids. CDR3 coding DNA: TGTGCCAGCAGTCCACCAGGGACAGATACGCAGTATTTT. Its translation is CASSPPGTDTQYF.

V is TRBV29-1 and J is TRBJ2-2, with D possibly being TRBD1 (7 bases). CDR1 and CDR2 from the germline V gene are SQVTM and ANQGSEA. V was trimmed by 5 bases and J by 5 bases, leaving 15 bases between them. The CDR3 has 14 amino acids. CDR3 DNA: TGCAGCGTTCAACAGGGGACTGGGACCGGGGAGCTGTTTTTT. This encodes CSVQQGTGTGELFF.